This TCR beta chain comes out of a study of cytomegalovirus exposure and HLA in healthy donors. TCRdb keeps only in-frame clones here, not all; method: immunoSEQ multiplex PCR. The data show about 360,000 clones, approximately 90% seen once. Trimming removed 4 bases from V and 7 bases from J, with 11 bases in between. This CDR3 is built from 14 residues. The V gene's germline CDR1 is ENHRY and CDR2 SYGVKD. The receptor comes from a woman under 30 in good health and CMV-seronegative. The specimen sequenced was PBMCs. V is TRBV10-3 and J is TRBJ1-6, with D perhaps matching TRBD1 (6 bases). The CDR3 DNA follows: TGTGCCATCAGTGGGAACAGGGAGAATTCACCCCTCCACTTT. Translated: CAISGNRENSPLHF.